Shown below are 21 T cell receptor beta chains from a single sample sequenced in a study of tumor-infiltrating lymphocytes in primary liver carcinoma. The researchers produced TCR beta cDNA from roughly 500 ng total RNA with a constant-region primer. Slightly modified ARM-PCR with three nested multiplex PCR rounds yielded TCR beta libraries. The first two PCR rounds, roughly 11 cycles each, used TRBV1-TRBV30 forward primers and a C-beta reverse primer. TCRdb re-called the multiplex PCR reads with MiXCR, one entry per CDR3 protein. The sample includes 150,000 to 200,000 distinct CDR3 sequences, about 60% of them seen just once. In addition to blood RNA drawn from unsorted whole blood, germline DNA was extracted. Sequenced: peripheral blood. Source of these receptors: a man in his forties with primary liver carcinoma and hepatitis B virus infection.

V and J are TRBV12-3 or TRBV12-4 and TRBJ1-5, with D perhaps TRBD1 (5 bases). The CDR3 has 15 amino acids. Trimming took 2 bases from V and 2 from J, leaving 10 bases between them. For the CDR3, the DNA is TGTGCCAGCAGTTTAAACGGGGGTGGCAATCAGCCCCAGCATTTT. This codes for CASSLNGGGNQPQHF.

In this sample, this clonotype turned up once. This rearrangement joins TRBV7-9 to TRBJ2-5; no clear D gene. Germline CDR1 and CDR2: SEHNR and FQNEAQ (reference sequence). CDR3 length: 13 amino acids. Trimming left V 6 bases short and J 4 bases short, with 12 bases between. The CDR3 region has the DNA TGTGCCAGCAGACGAATTCTTTCAGAGACCCAGTACTTC. This codes for CASRRILSETQYF.

To note about this clonotype: A read error may be the cause here, since a much bigger clone is one base away. The J gene is TRBJ2-1, the V gene TRBV11-2; no definite D call. CDR1 is SGHAT, CDR2 FQNNGV, per germline. V was cut by 2 bases and J by 1 base, with 9 bases left in between. The CDR3 has 15 amino acids. CDR3 in amino acids: CASSLPFGSYNEQFF. In nucleotides, the CDR3 is TGTGCCAGCAGCTTACCATTTGGGTCCTACAATGAGCAGTTCTTC.

This clonotype was counted many times. The chain carries TRBV12-3 or TRBV12-4 and TRBJ2-2, with unresolved D. The germline V and J ends were trimmed by 7 bases and 2 bases, with 5 bases remaining between them. This CDR3 has 12 residues. The CDR3 reads CASNPNTGELFF. CDR3 nucleotide sequence: TGTGCCAGCAACCCTAACACCGGGGAGCTGTTTTTT.

The V gene is TRBV4-1, the J gene TRBJ1-2; D might be TRBD1 (6 bases). The CDR3 consists of 14 residues. Germline CDR1 and CDR2: MGHRA and YSYEKL. V shed 1 base and J shed 4 bases, with 10 bases lying between them. In DNA, the CDR3 is TGCGCCAGCAGCCAAGCTGGACAGATCTATGGCTACACCTTC. It yields the protein CASSQAGQIYGYTF.

This sequence joins TRBV11-2 and TRBJ2-7, with 8 bases matching TRBD1. The CDR3 has 14 residues. Losses at the gene ends were 7 bases for V and 3 bases for J; bases not matched to a gene: 8. CDR1 and CDR2 from the germline V gene are SGHAT and FQNNGV. CDR3 in DNA: TGTGCCAGCATACCTTCAGGGGGCTACTACGAGCAGTACTTC. Its translation: CASIPSGGYYEQYF.

This clonotype was seen only a few times. The chain uses TRBV28 and TRBJ2-4, with D possibly being TRBD2 (5 bases). V was cut by 9 bases and J by 1 base, with 16 bases left in between. This CDR3 comprises 15 residues. Germline V gene sequence: CDR1 MDHEN, CDR2 SYDVKM. The DNA of the CDR3 is TGTGCCAGTACCCCCTCGGGGTTGGCCAAAAACATTCAGTACTTC. Encoded protein: CASTPSGLAKNIQYF.

As for this clonotype: A single base separates this from a much larger clone, so it may be a read error. This chain links TRBV4-1 with TRBJ2-5; 7 bases match TRBD1. The CDR3 runs to 16 residues. Germline CDR1 reads MGHRA; CDR2 reads YSYEKL. V was pared by 4 bases and J by 5 bases, with 13 bases of the junction left unmatched. The CDR3 sequence: CASSRLPQGGRETQYF. CDR3 DNA sequence: TGCGCCAGCAGCCGACTCCCACAAGGGGGCCGTGAGACCCAGTACTTC.

Of note for this clonotype: This may stem from a read error, because a much larger clone lies one nucleotide away. V is TRBV29-1 and J is TRBJ2-3, with D perhaps TRBD1 or TRBD2 (6 bases each). The germline V gene has CDR1 SQVTM and CDR2 ANQGSEA. CDR3 length equals 15 residues. CDR3 sequence reads: CCAQQGLLSTDTQYF. CDR3 coding DNA: TGCTGCGCGCAACAGGGACTCCTTAGCACAGATACGCAGTATTTT.

On this clonotype: The junction shows a germline mismatch at one end, possibly a read error. This chain links TRBV6-2 or TRBV6-3 with TRBJ2-1, with unresolved D. The CDR3 loop spans 17 amino acids. Germline V CDR1 and CDR2: MNHEY, SVGEGT. CDR3 coding DNA: TGTGCCAGCAGTTATTCCCCCACCTCGGACCCCTACAATGAGCTGTTCTTC. Its protein product is CASSYSPTSDPYNELFF.

Of note for this clonotype: One end of the junction is discordant with germline, which a read error may explain. The J gene is TRBJ1-2, the V gene TRBV6-1; D remains unclear. CDR1 and CDR2 (germline): MNHNS, SASEGT. This CDR3 has 14 residues. The CDR3 here is CASGELSANYGYTF. In nucleotides, the CDR3 is TGTGCCAGCGGTGAACTGTCCGCCAACTATGGCTACACCTTC.

This chain links TRBV4-1 with TRBJ1-6, with D unresolved. Trimming pared 0 bases from V and 5 bases from J, leaving 8 bases between. Germline CDR1 and CDR2: MGHRA and YSYEKL. The CDR3 runs 15 residues. The CDR3 coding sequence is TGCGCCAGCAGCCAAGAGGGCCTGGATAATTCACCCCTCCACTTT. Protein: CASSQEGLDNSPLHF.

The CDR3 region is CASSPAISSTDTQYF. In DNA form, the CDR3 reads TGTGCCAGCAGCCCCGCTATCTCTAGCACAGATACGCAGTATTTT. The chain is built from TRBV5-5 and TRBJ2-3, with D unclear. This CDR3 has 15 amino acids. Trimming took off 4 bases at V and 0 bases at J, with 12 bases between the two ends. Looked up from germline, CDR1 is SGHKS and CDR2 is YYEKEE (reference sequence). Using reference TRBV5-5 and TRBJ2-3 for the parts outside the CDR3, the full variable domain is DAGVTQSPTHLIKTRGQQVTLRCSPISGHKSVSWYQQVLGQGPQFIFQYYEKEERGRGNFPDRFSARQFPNYSSELNVNALLLGDSALYLCASSPAISSTDTQYFGPGTRLTVL.

This clonotype came up a few times. The chain has TRBV12-3 or TRBV12-4 and TRBJ2-7, with D perhaps TRBD2 (6 bases). V shed 0 bases and J shed 5 bases, with 14 bases lying between them. The CDR3 covers 15 residues. The CDR3 nucleotides are TGTGCCAGCAGTTTAGCGATCGGGAGTCCCCACGAGCAGTACTTC. Translated: CASSLAIGSPHEQYF.

CDR3 protein: CASRAGTDTQYF. In DNA form, the CDR3 reads TGTGCCAGCAGGGCCGGGACAGATACGCAGTATTTT. The chain links TRBV6-6 to TRBJ2-3, with D unclear. Trimming cost V 6 bases and J 3 bases, with 7 bases left between them. This CDR3 is built from 12 residues. The germline CDR1 and CDR2 sequences are MNHNY and SVGAGI (reference sequence).

Turning to this clonotype: A clone one base away is much larger, so this may be a read error. V usage is TRBV11-2 and J usage is TRBJ2-7; TRBD1 matches at 8 bases. Per germline, CDR1 SGHAT and CDR2 FQNNGV. V lost 5 bases and J lost 7; bases outside the gene matches: 7. The CDR3 extends over 13 amino acids. CDR3 sequence: CASSPRTGSEQYF. CDR3 DNA sequence: TGTGCCAGCAGCCCGCGGACAGGGTCGGAGCAGTACTTC.

The V and J genes are TRBV28 and TRBJ2-2; 8 bases agree with TRBD1. This CDR3 comprises 14 residues. CDR1 is MDHEN and CDR2 is SYDVKM in the germline V gene. V lost 4 bases to trimming and J lost 4 bases; unmatched junction nucleotides: 2. CDR3 in DNA: TGTGCCAGCAGTTACAGGGGGACCACCGGGGAGCTGTTTTTT. This codes for CASSYRGTTGELFF.

The sample holds many counts of this clonotype. This chain uses TRBV29-1 with TRBJ2-1, with no clear D. The CDR3 has 12 residues. CDR1 and CDR2 from the germline V gene are SQVTM and ANQGSEA. V lost 3 bases, J lost 4 bases, and 7 bases lay in between. CDR3 in amino acids: CSVDLGYNEQFF. The DNA for the CDR3 is TGCAGCGTTGACCTGGGGTACAATGAGCAGTTCTTC.

A note on this clonotype: A much larger clone is a single base away; this may be a read error. The chain joins TRBV7-8 to TRBJ2-7; TRBD1 agrees at 11 bases. V was clipped by 6 bases and J by 4 bases; unmatched bases: 8. There are 15 residues in the CDR3. Germline V gives CDR1 SGHVS, CDR2 FQNEAQ. This CDR3 reads CASRSGQGVQYEQYF. The CDR3 coding sequence is TGTGCCAGCAGATCGGGACAGGGGGTTCAGTACGAGCAGTACTTC.

A word on this clonotype: Possible read error: a much larger clone is one base away. The rearrangement links TRBV7-3 to TRBJ2-7; D remains unclear. CDR1 and CDR2 (germline): SGHTA, FQGTGA. This CDR3 is 13 amino acids long. The CDR3 sequence is CASSLAVWTEQHF. The DNA of the CDR3 is TGTGCCAGCAGCTTAGCGGTTTGGACCGAGCAGCACTTC.

This clonotype was seen just once. The J gene is TRBJ2-1, the V gene TRBV30, with TRBD1 identical over 7 bases. The V segment lost 0 bases and the J segment 4 bases; nucleotides outside the gene matches: 3. CDR1 is GTSNPN, CDR2 SVGIG, per germline (reference sequence). This CDR3 is built from 14 residues. The CDR3 protein is CAWSVGTAYNEQFF. The CDR3 bases are TGTGCCTGGAGTGTGGGGACAGCTTACAATGAGCAGTTCTTC.